This is a list of T cell receptor beta chains from one sample in a study of blood T cell repertoires in COVID-19. Data came from immunoSEQ multiplex PCR; TCRdb stores just in-frame clones and leaves some out. The sample consists of approximately 250,000 clones, 88% of them appearing once. The source material was peripheral blood. The origin of the receptors is a woman in her 70s with COVID-19, enrolled during active disease. The CDR3 runs from the conserved cysteine through the conserved F or W.

j_call v_call cdr3_aa
TRBJ2-7 TRBV9 CASSPGQGYYEQYF
TRBJ1-2 TRBV20-1 CSAGSGTHTF
TRBJ2-3 TRBV29-1 CSVASRRGGTDTQYF
TRBJ2-1 TRBV5-1 CASRDQGNEQFF
TRBJ2-1 TRBV29-1 CSVDDRGYNEQFF
TRBJ1-3 TRBV7-3 CASSFNRVTIPSSGNTIYF
TRBJ1-6 TRBV27 CASGGYNSPLHF
TRBJ1-5 TRBV21-1 CASSKVDVGSNQPQHF
TRBJ1-5 TRBV6-2/TRBV6-3 CASSTRGRQPQHF
TRBJ2-3 TRBV30 CAWSVLTSTDTQYF
TRBJ1-2 TRBV30 CAWSVRGGRGYTF
TRBJ1-1 TRBV9 CASKGEGEAFF
TRBJ1-2 TRBV29-1 CSVHGLSNYGYTF
TRBJ1-5 TRBV7-3 CASSSYRSNQPQHF
TRBJ2-5 TRBV7-2 CASSLDPAGGSPYF
TRBJ1-3 TRBV7-9 CASSFAGNTIYF
TRBJ2-4 TRBV29-1 CSVERDRGAEAKNIQYF
TRBJ2-2 TRBV9 CASSALRGGLARTGELFF
TRBJ1-2 TRBV7-6 CASSLVGAAEDGYTF
TRBJ2-7 TRBV29-1 CSVAGGPEGYEQYF
TRBJ1-3 TRBV5-6 CASSSKSGGYTIYF
TRBJ1-5 TRBV4-3 CASSQMRAQNQPQHF
TRBJ2-1 TRBV6-5 CASSPAGGHLEQFF
TRBJ2-1 TRBV23-1 CASSMGGDGDYNEQFF
TRBJ1-5 TRBV10-1 CASSERGSNQPQHF
TRBJ2-1 TRBV28 CASSLNGLAGGNEQFF
TRBJ2-7 TRBV4-3 CASSQGTSGRGSYEQYF
TRBJ2-1 TRBV11-3 CASSLLAGSYNEQFF
TRBJ1-2 TRBV30 CAWSQDNYGYTF
TRBJ2-7 TRBV7-8 CASSLQYEQYF
TRBJ1-1 TRBV29-1 CSAGQPNTEAFF
TRBJ2-7 TRBV11-2 CASSKQGGYEQYF
TRBJ1-3 TRBV30 CAWSINSGNTIYF
TRBJ1-2 TRBV2 CASSKGADGYTF
TRBJ1-6 TRBV5-1 CASSFQGPDSPLHF
TRBJ1-2 TRBV6-5 CASSYRASRGLLRYTF
TRBJ1-2 TRBV7-9 CASSKTGGGYGYTF
TRBJ1-1 TRBV30 CAWTGGMPREAFF
TRBJ2-1 TRBV30 CAWTPGTDNEQFF
TRBJ2-1 TRBV5-1 CASSLGPPSGMVQFF
TRBJ1-5 TRBV7-2 CASTLTGSNQPQHF
TRBJ1-1 TRBV4-1 CASSPRVSTNTEAFF
TRBJ2-5 TRBV19 CASSIFPLQTSVQETQYF
TRBJ1-4 TRBV30 CAWSEPTGGYEKLFF
TRBJ2-7 TRBV3-1/TRBV3-2 CASSQRQDSDYEQYF
TRBJ2-7 TRBV30 CAWRRDRAFGEQYF
TRBJ1-1 TRBV5-1 CASSFGTGLNTEAFF
TRBJ2-7 TRBV24-1 CATSDLGRGAEQYF
TRBJ2-7 TRBV11-2 CASSFWALRRSEQYF
TRBJ2-3 TRBV19 CASSQVRGLTDTQYF
TRBJ1-2 TRBV6-5 CASSYSGQGSNYGYTF
TRBJ1-1 TRBV5-6 CASSLVVGTANTEAFF
TRBJ2-5 TRBV7-2 CASSFHSYQETQYF
TRBJ1-3 TRBV18 CASSPTRTGGKSGNTIYF
TRBJ2-5 TRBV11-2 CASSLSETQYF